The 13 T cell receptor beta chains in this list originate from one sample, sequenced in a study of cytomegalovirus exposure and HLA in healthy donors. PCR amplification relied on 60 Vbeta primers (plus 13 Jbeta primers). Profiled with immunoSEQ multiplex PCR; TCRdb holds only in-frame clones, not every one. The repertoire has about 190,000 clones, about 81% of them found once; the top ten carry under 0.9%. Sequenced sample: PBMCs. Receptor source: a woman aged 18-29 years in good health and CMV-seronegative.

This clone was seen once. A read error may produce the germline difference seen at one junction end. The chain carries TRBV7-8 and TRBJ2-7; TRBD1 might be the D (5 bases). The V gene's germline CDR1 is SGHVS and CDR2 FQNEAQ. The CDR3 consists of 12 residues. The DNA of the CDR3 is TGTGCCAGCAGCTTAGGCAGGGCCTTTTTGAACTTC. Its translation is CASSLGRAFLNF. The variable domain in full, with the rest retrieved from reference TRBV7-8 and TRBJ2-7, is GAGVSQSPRYKVAKRGQDVALRCDPISGHVSLFWYQQALGQGPEFLTYFQNEAQLDKSGLPSDRFFAERPEGSVSTLKIQRTQQEDSAVYLCASSLGRAFLNFGPGTRLTVT.

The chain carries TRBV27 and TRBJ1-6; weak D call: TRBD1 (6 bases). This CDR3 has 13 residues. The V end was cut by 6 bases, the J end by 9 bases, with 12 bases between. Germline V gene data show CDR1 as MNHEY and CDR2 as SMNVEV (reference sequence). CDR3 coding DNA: TGTGCCAGCAGCCAGGGGCCGGGTTCACCCCTCCACTTT. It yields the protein CASSQGPGSPLHF.

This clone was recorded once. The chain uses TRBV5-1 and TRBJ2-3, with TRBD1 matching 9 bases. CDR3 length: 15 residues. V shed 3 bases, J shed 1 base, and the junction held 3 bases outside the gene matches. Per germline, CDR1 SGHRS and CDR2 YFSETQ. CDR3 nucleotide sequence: TGCGCCAGCAGCTCCCGGACAGGGGGCACAGATACGCAGTATTTT. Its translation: CASSSRTGGTDTQYF.

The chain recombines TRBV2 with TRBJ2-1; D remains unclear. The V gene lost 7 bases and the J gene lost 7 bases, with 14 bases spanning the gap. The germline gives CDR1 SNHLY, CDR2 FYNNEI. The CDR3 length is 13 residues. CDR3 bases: TGTGCCAGCATAGGAGCCCGGATGAATGAGCAGTTCTTC. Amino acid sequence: CASIGARMNEQFF.

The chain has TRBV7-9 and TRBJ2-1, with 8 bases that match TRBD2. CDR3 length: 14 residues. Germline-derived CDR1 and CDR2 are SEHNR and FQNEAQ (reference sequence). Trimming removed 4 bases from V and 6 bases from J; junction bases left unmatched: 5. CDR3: CASSSLRGGNEQFF. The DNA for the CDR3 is TGTGCCAGCAGCTCACTTCGGGGGGGCAATGAGCAGTTCTTC.

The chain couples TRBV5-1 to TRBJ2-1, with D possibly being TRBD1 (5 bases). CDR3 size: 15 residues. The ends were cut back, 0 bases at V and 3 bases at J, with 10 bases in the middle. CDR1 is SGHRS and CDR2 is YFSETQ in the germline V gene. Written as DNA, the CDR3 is TGCGCCAGCAGCTTGGAGATGGGGCGCTACAATGAGCAGTTCTTC. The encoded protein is CASSLEMGRYNEQFF.

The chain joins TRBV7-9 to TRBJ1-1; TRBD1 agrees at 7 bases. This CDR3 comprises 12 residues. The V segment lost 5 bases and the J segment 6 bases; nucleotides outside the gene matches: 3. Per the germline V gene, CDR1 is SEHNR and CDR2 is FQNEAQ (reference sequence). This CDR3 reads CASSPGQAEAFF. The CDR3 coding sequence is TGTGCCAGCAGCCCAGGACAGGCTGAAGCTTTCTTT.

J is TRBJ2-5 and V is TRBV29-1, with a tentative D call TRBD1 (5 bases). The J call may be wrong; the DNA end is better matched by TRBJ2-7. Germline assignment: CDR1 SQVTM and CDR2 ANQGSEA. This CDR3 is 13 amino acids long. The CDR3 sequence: CSVQGPHTYEQYF. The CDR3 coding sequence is TGCAGCGTGCAGGGTCCCCACACCTACGAGCAGTACTTC.

The CDR3 bases are TGTGCCAGCAGTTACTCGGGGGGCGAGCAGTACTTC. It yields the protein CASSYSGGEQYF. This chain connects TRBV6-5 to TRBJ2-7; possible D gene TRBD2, 6 bases. There are 12 residues in the CDR3. V was clipped by 0 bases and J by 6 bases, with 6 bases between them. Germline lookup yields CDR1 MNHEY and CDR2 SVGAGI.

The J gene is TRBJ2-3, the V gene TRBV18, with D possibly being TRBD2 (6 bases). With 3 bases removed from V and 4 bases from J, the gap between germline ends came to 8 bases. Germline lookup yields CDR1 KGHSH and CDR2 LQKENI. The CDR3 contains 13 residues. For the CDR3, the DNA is TGTGCCAGCTCACCGGGACTTTCAGATACGCAGTATTTT. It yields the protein CASSPGLSDTQYF. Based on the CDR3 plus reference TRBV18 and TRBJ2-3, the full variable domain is NAGVMQNPRHLVRRRGQEARLRCSPMKGHSHVYWYRQLPEEGLKFMVYLQKENIIDESGMPKERFSAEFPKEGPSILRIQQVVRGDSAAYFCASSPGLSDTQYFGPGTRLTVL.

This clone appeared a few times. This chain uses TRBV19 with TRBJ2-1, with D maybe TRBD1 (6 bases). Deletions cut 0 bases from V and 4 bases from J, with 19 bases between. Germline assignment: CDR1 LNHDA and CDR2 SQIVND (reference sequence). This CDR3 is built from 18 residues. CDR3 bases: TGTGCCAGTAGTATAGACTCGGCGAGGGGGATGCCTTACAATGAGCAGTTCTTC. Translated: CASSIDSARGMPYNEQFF. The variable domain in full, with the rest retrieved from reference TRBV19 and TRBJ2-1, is DGGITQSPKYLFRKEGQNVTLSCEQNLNHDAMYWYRQDPGQGLRLIYYSQIVNDFQKGDIAEGYSVSREKKESFPLTVTSAQKNPTAFYLCASSIDSARGMPYNEQFFGPGTRLTVL.

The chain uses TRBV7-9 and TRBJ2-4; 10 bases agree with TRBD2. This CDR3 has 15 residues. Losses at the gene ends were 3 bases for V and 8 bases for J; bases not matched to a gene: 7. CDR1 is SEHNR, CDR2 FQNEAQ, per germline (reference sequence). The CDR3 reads CASSFGLAGVDIQYF. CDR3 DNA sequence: TGTGCCAGCAGCTTCGGCCTAGCGGGAGTCGACATTCAGTACTTC. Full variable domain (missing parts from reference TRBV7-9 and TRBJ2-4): DTGVSQNPRHKITKRGQNVTFRCDPISEHNRLYWYRQTLGQGPEFLTYFQNEAQLEKSRLLSDRFSAERPKGSFSTLEIQRTEQGDSAMYLCASSFGLAGVDIQYFGAGTRLSVL.

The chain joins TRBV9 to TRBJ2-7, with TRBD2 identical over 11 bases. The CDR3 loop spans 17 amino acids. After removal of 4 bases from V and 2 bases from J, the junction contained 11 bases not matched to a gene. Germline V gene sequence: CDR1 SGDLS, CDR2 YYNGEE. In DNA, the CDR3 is TGTGCCAGCAGCCCAGAGAGCCTAGCGGGAGGACCCTACGAGCAGTACTTC. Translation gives CASSPESLAGGPYEQYF. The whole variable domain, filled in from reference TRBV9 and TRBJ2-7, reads DSGVTQTPKHLITATGQRVTLRCSPRSGDLSVYWYQQSLDQGLQFLIQYYNGEERAKGNILERFSAQQFPDLHSELNLSSLELGDSALYFCASSPESLAGGPYEQYFGPGTRLTVT.